Listed below are T cell receptor beta chains from one sample, sequenced in a study of blood T cell repertoires in COVID-19. The assay was immunoSEQ multiplex PCR, and TCRdb's table has in-frame clones only and misses some. The sample yields some 220,000 clones, roughly 85% seen once. Source material: peripheral blood. The receptors derive from a woman in her 70s with COVID-19, enrolled during active disease. CDR3s include the opening cysteine and the closing phenylalanine or tryptophan. D genes are given only for firm matches. Size tells how often a clone was seen (once, few, many) or the class of an expanded clone, and some rows leave it out.

d_gene,abundance,j_gene,v_gene,CDR3aa,CDR3nt
TRBD1,NA,TRBJ1-2,TRBV9,CASSVTGGSYGYTF,TGTGCCAGCAGCGTAACAGGGGGTAGCTATGGCTACACCTTC
NA,NA,TRBJ1-1,TRBV6-5,CASSYSSTGGNTEAFF,TGTGCCAGCAGTTACTCGAGTACCGGAGGGAACACTGAAGCTTTCTTT
TRBD1,few,TRBJ1-1,TRBV5-1,CASSGQGGNTEAFF,TGCGCCAGCAGCGGACAGGGTGGAAACACTGAAGCTTTCTTT
TRBD2,NA,TRBJ2-1,TRBV6-5,CASSYSGRGGQNEQFF,TGTGCCAGCAGTTACTCGGGTCGGGGGGGCCAGAATGAGCAGTTCTTC
TRBD2,NA,TRBJ2-7,TRBV19,CASSRTTSGPPPYEQYF,TGTGCCAGTAGTAGAACAACTAGCGGGCCCCCGCCGTACGAGCAGTACTTC
TRBD1,NA,TRBJ1-2,TRBV6-1,CASTSTGNYGYTF,TGTGCCAGCACTTCGACAGGGAACTATGGCTACACCTTC
NA,NA,TRBJ2-2,TRBV7-3,CASSLTLRAGELFF,TGTGCCAGCAGCTTAACGTTGCGGGCGGGGGAGCTGTTTTTT
NA,NA,TRBJ1-3,TRBV6-6,CASSTDIGTGNTIYF,TGTGCCAGCAGCACCGACATTGGGACAGGAAACACCATATATTTT
NA,NA,TRBJ1-2,TRBV29-1,CSVEGQLRGGGYTF,TGCAGCGTTGAAGGACAGTTGAGGGGAGGGGGCTACACCTTC
NA,NA,TRBJ1-3,TRBV18,CASSPGALSGNTIYF,TGTGCCAGCTCCCCAGGAGCCCTCTCTGGAAACACCATATATTTT
NA,NA,TRBJ1-2,TRBV18,CASSPLGRGYTF,TGTGCCAGCTCACCACTGGGGCGCGGCTACACCTTC
NA,once,TRBJ1-3,TRBV9,CASSAQTGSGNTIYF,TGTGCCAGCAGCGCCCAGACAGGTTCTGGAAACACCATATATTTT
TRBD2,NA,TRBJ2-7,TRBV2,CASRLRGVDYEQYF,TGTGCCAGCCGCCTACGGGGGGTAGACTACGAGCAGTACTTC
NA,NA,TRBJ1-1,TRBV4-3,CASSQDHDRQAFF,TGCGCCAGCAGCCAAGATCACGACAGGCAAGCTTTCTTT
NA,NA,TRBJ1-5,TRBV7-2,CASSLDQGSRAQHF,TGTGCCAGCAGCTTAGATCAGGGTTCTCGAGCCCAGCATTTT
NA,NA,TRBJ1-1,TRBV7-9,CASSHEGGEAFF,TGTGCCAGCAGCCACGAAGGGGGTGAAGCTTTCTTT
NA,NA,TRBJ2-7,TRBV19,CASSIEPRNYEQYF,TGTGCCAGTAGTATTGAGCCTCGAAACTACGAGCAGTACTTC
TRBD2,once,TRBJ2-2,TRBV11-3,CASSFLLAGGLNTGELFF,TGTGCCAGCAGCTTCCTACTAGCGGGGGGACTGAACACCGGGGAGCTGTTTTTT
NA,NA,TRBJ2-7,TRBV19,CASSTQGRFDEQYF,TGTGCCAGTAGTACCCAGGGGAGATTCGACGAGCAGTACTTC
NA,NA,TRBJ1-2,TRBV11-2,CASSSPGTLYYGYTF,TGTGCCAGCAGCTCCCCCGGGACATTGTACTATGGCTACACCTTC
NA,NA,TRBJ2-2,TRBV7-3,CASSRGSNTGELFF,TGTGCCAGCAGCCGCGGATCGAACACCGGGGAGCTGTTTTTT
NA,few,TRBJ1-3,TRBV4-3,CASSQDRGGSGNTIYF,TGCGCCAGCAGCCAAGATCGTGGAGGGTCAGGAAACACCATATATTTT